This TCR beta chain was captured in a study of blood T cell repertoires in COVID-19. CDR1 is LNHDA and CDR2 is SQIVND in the germline V gene (reference sequence). The CDR3 has 14 residues. The V end was cut by 3 bases, the J end by 2 bases, with 10 bases between. The assay was immunoSEQ multiplex PCR, and TCRdb's table has in-frame clones only and misses some. Here the sample spans fewer than 200,000 clones, 84% being singletons. This clonotype was sampled from a man between 50 and 59 years old who had recovered from COVID-19. Sequences were obtained from PBMCs or T cells enriched from blood (not recorded which). The genes are TRBV19 and TRBJ1-2; D gene ambiguous. CDR3 sequence reads: CASSIGQKNYGYTF. For the CDR3, the DNA is TGTGCCAGTAGTATTGGGCAGAAGAACTATGGCTACACCTTC.